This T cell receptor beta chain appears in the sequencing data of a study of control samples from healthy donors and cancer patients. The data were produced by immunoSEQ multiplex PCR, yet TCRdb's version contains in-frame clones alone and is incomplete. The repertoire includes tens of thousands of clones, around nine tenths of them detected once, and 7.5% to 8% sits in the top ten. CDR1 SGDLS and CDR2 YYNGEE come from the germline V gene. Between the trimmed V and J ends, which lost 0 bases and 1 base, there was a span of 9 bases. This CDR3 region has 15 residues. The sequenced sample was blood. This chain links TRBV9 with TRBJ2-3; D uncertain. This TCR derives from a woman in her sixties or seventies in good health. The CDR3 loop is CASSVVGSRTDTQYF. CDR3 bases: TGTGCCAGCAGCGTAGTGGGGTCCCGCACAGATACGCAGTATTTT.